This T cell receptor beta chain emerged from a study of blood T cell repertoires in COVID-19. In the study overall: T cells, B-cell-depleted T cells, or PBMCs provided the cDNA or gDNA that served as material.

Assay: immunoSEQ multiplex PCR; the TCRdb copy retains only in-frame clones and omits some. The repertoire has roughly 260,000 clones, approximately 90% of them found once; the top ten carry more than 1%. Losses at the gene ends were 3 bases for V and 4 bases for J; bases not matched to a gene: 3. The CDR3 sequence is 14 residues long. Germline CDR1 reads SGDLS; CDR2 reads YYNGEE. Participants were aged roughly 18 to 89 years from 20 to 30 US areas. Input material: PBMCs or T cells enriched from blood (not recorded which). This TCR was recovered from a human donor in a cohort exposed to, infected with or recovered from COVID-19 (not recorded which). The donor label of this sample is uncertain. The J gene is TRBJ2-3, the V gene TRBV9, with TRBD2 matching 9 bases. The CDR3, as DNA: TGTGCCAGCAGCGGCGGGGGGGCCGCAGATACGCAGTATTTT. Its protein is CASSGGGAADTQYF.